This T cell receptor (beta chain) was retrieved from a study of blood T cells in healthy people across ages. Primers used in a second PCR of about 7 to 12 cycles were a sample-barcoded 5' primer and a J-beta primer mix. Every sample produced at least 2.5 million CDR3-containing paired-end reads. TCRdb called the 5' RACE reads again in MiXCR, with one record for every CDR3 protein. In the table there are 500,000 to 600,000 distinct CDR3 sequences, roughly a quarter of which are singletons. Notes on the study in general: PBMCs that were unsorted prevented a conclusive naive versus antigen-experienced comparison.

The people who gave samples were healthy Caucasians from Russia, aged roughly 6 to 90. Total RNA was isolated from each sample in quantities of at least 6 micrograms. As regards this clonotype: Its antigen is undetermined.

Material for sequencing was blood. The clonotype originates from a woman between 65 and 79 years old in good health.

The CDR3 bases are TGTGCCAGCAGCGTAGTGGGGGGACTGATATCCACCGGGGAGCTGTTTTTT. It yields the protein CASSVVGGLISTGELFF. The gene calls are TRBV9 and TRBJ2-2, with D possibly matching TRBD2 (6 bases). The germline V and J ends were trimmed by 0 bases and 4 bases, with 16 bases remaining between them. Germline V gene lookup returns CDR1 SGDLS and CDR2 YYNGEE. CDR3 size: 17 residues.